The rows below give T cell receptor beta chains drawn from one sample of a study of vaccination and CD4 T cells after COVID-19. TCRdb ran MiXCR on the PCR reads and lists one entry per CDR3 protein. The sample holds about 18,000 distinct CDR3 sequences, approximately 60% seen once. No antigens are known for them. The sequencing used CD4+ T cells from blood, cultured in vitro, collected after SARS-CoV-2 vaccination. These receptors all stem from a human donor who had recovered from COVID-19. Each CDR3 is given with its conserved first and last residue. A D gene is named only where the DNA matches it firmly. A clone size is listed for some rows: how often the clone was seen (once, few, many), or a class if it is expanded.

clone_size j_call v_call d_call cdr3_aa cdr3_nt
NA TRBJ2-3 TRBV15 TRBD1 CATSRDQGARTDTQYF TGTGCCACCAGCAGAGATCAGGGGGCGAGGACAGATACGCAGTATTTT
NA TRBJ1-1 TRBV7-3 NA CASSLRGSSEAFF TGTGCCAGCAGCTTAAGGGGCAGCTCTGAAGCTTTCTTT
NA TRBJ2-5 TRBV20-1 NA CSASHPGGEETQYF TGCAGTGCTAGCCATCCCGGCGGGGAAGAGACCCAGTACTTC
NA TRBJ1-2 TRBV10-3 TRBD1 CAITKTGTGDGYTF TGTGCCATCACTAAGACGGGGACAGGGGATGGCTACACCTTC
NA TRBJ2-3 TRBV7-9 TRBD1 CASRINRGITDTQYF TGTGCCAGCAGGATAAACAGGGGAATCACAGATACGCAGTATTTT
NA TRBJ1-3 TRBV19 NA CASSNLSGNTIYF TGTGCCAGTAGTAATCTCTCTGGAAACACCATATATTTT
NA TRBJ1-3 TRBV7-2 NA CASSLYGPGNTIYF TGTGCCAGCAGCTTATACGGACCTGGAAACACCATATATTTT
NA TRBJ1-1 TRBV12-3/TRBV12-4 NA CASSPGQPEAFF TGTGCCAGCAGCCCAGGACAGCCTGAAGCTTTCTTT
few TRBJ2-7 TRBV10-3 NA CAISVGYEQYF TGTGCCATCAGTGTGGGTTACGAGCAGTACTTC
NA TRBJ2-7 TRBV11-3 NA CASRNDELGSGQSYEQYF TGTGCCAGCAGGAATGATGAACTTGGCTCCGGACAGTCCTACGAGCAGTACTTC
NA TRBJ2-1 TRBV5-4 NA CASSLVASPRHEQFF TGTGCCAGCAGCTTGGTGGCTTCCCCAAGGCATGAGCAGTTCTTC
once TRBJ2-7 TRBV18 TRBD2 CASSLDSGGPYEQYF TGTGCCAGCTCACTCGATAGCGGGGGACCCTACGAGCAGTACTTC
NA TRBJ1-1 TRBV18 NA CASSPLPTGGVTEAFF TGTGCCAGCTCACCACTTCCGACGGGGGGGGTGACTGAAGCTTTCTTT
NA TRBJ1-2 TRBV12-3/TRBV12-4 NA CASSPDRNYGYTF TGTGCCAGCAGTCCCGACAGAAACTATGGCTACACCTTC